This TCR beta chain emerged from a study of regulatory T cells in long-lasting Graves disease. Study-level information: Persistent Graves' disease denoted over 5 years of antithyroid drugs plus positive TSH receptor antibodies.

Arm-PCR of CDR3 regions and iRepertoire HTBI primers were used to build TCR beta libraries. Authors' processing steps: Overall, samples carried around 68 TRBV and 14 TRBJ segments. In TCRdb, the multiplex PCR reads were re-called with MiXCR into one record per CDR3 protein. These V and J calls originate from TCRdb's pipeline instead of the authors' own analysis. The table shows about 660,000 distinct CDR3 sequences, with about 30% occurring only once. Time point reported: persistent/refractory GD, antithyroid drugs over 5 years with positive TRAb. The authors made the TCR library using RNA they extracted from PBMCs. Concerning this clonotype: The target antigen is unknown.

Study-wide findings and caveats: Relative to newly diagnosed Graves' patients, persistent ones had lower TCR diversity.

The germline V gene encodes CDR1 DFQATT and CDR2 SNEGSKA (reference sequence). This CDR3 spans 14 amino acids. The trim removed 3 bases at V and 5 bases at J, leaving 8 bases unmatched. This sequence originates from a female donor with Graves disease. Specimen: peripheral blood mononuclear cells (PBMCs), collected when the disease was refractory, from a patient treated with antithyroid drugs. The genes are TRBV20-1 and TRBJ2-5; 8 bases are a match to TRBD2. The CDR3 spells CSARFSGKRETQYF. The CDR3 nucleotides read TGCAGTGCTAGGTTTAGCGGGAAGCGCGAGACCCAGTACTTC.